The 2 T cell receptor beta chains in this list originate from one sample, sequenced in a study of PD-L1 blockade in urothelial cancer. Only in-frame clones appear in the TCRdb table, and some are missing; sequencing was by immunoSEQ multiplex PCR. Among approximately 56,000 clones listed, over 75% were seen once. As to time point: pretreatment peripheral blood. This specimen was PBMCs, taken around atezolizumab (anti-PD-L1) treatment. These receptors were collected from a man in his 70s with urothelial cancer.

The genes are TRBV19 and TRBJ2-1; weak D call: TRBD1 (5 bases). Germline CDR1 is LNHDA and CDR2 is SQIVND (reference sequence). The CDR3 is made up of 16 amino acids. The germline V and J ends were trimmed by 6 bases and 8 bases, with 23 bases remaining between them. The CDR3 loop reads CASRREGSLRGDEQFF. The DNA of the CDR3 is TGTGCCAGTAGACGAGAAGGATCCCTTAGGGGCGATGAGCAGTTCTTC.

The chain has TRBV18 and TRBJ2-1; 7 bases fit TRBD1. The germline gives CDR1 KGHSH, CDR2 LQKENI. The CDR3 has 15 residues. V shed 3 bases, J shed 6 bases, and the junction held 8 bases outside the gene matches. The CDR3 DNA follows: TGTGCCAGCTCACCTGACAGGGTAATTAGCAATGAGCAGTTCTTC. As protein: CASSPDRVISNEQFF. Full variable domain (remainder filled in from reference TRBV18 and TRBJ2-1): NAGVMQNPRHLVRRRGQEARLRCSPMKGHSHVYWYRQLPEEGLKFMVYLQKENIIDESGMPKERFSAEFPKEGPSILRIQQVVRGDSAAYFCASSPDRVISNEQFFGPGTRLTVL.